This T cell receptor (beta chain) was captured in a study of T cell responses to AZD1222 COVID-19 vaccine (dated by TCRdb to the early 2020s). Regarding the research as a whole: AZD1222 recipients given second doses at about 4 weeks or at about 12 weeks were pooled, since spike-specific TCR depth and breadth were not found to differ between the two schedules. A total of over 230 trial participants underwent TCR sequencing, of whom roughly 210 had received two doses of AZD1222 and approximately 25 had received two doses of the MenACWY control vaccine. Trial participants were enrolled by age into subgroups of 18-55, 56-69 and 70-plus years, and roughly 150, 30 and 60 TCR-sequenced participants, respectively, were included in these subgroups. Results the study describes overall, beyond this receptor: Reportedly, close to half of the unique spike-specific TCRs recognized epitopes lying outside the regions that are mutated in the B.1.351 and B.1.1.7 variants. The whole spike protein was spanned by vaccine-associated CD4 TCRs, and dominant responses were seen in regions 160-218 and 743-854. After two AZD1222 doses, spike-specific TCR breadth and depth were significantly higher than at day 0 and than in MenACWY recipients. Because no samples from the day 14 peak response were available, repertoires could be characterized only after the peak T cell response. Participants were mostly white British, with more females than males. The authors suggested clonal diversity may have been underestimated. The 56-69-year group was small, and its depth increase did not reach significance, likely because of low power. Conclusions about previously exposed vaccinees are limited because only five or six AZD1222 recipients were SARS-CoV-2 seropositive at baseline.

The CDR3 measures 15 amino acids from cysteine to phenylalanine. The entry retains the CDR3 DNA only, 45 bases that are in frame from base 1. At the junction V is shortened by 2 bases and J by 6 bases; bases outside the gene matches: 7. CDR1 is given as SGHNT and CDR2 as YYREEE, both from the germline V gene (reference sequence). Concerning this clone: Its antigen target is currently unknown. Base quality data are lacking; no much larger clone is found one base away.

What this sample's time point label stands for: baseline before first vaccination. Samples from vaccinated people were obtained from the UK trials COV001 and COV002, which included a single-blind randomized controlled phase 2/3 trial of AZD1222 (ChAdOx1 nCoV-19) in healthy adults. Trial participant PBMC samples were collected at day 0 and day 28 after the second dose for TCRbeta chain sequencing. The CDR3 regions of human TCRbeta chains were analyzed by immunosequencing. In the authors' own workflow: TCRs in the repertoires were matched against a reference library of SARS-CoV-2-specific TCRs that had been generated with the MIRA antigen-specificity platform. Breadth meant the fraction of unique TCRs that were SARS-CoV-2-associated, whereas depth meant the fraction of total T cells that were SARS-CoV-2-associated. Each spike-specific TCR was assigned to its reactive spike region and to a CD4 or CD8 class using the MIRA data. Log10-transformed breadth and depth values were compared by one-way ANOVA with Sidak's multiple comparisons tests. The clones in this table, taken by TCRdb from immuneACCESS, are in-frame only. Not every clone is retained; where verified, under half of the shortfall comes from an unresolved V gene, and the cause of the rest is unknown. The D gene and trimming were derived from the DNA, and the V and J assignments and clone size from that table. For this sample the table gives 200,000 or so clones, of which around nine tenths were detected only once. The top ten clonotypes cover approximately 8% of the sample.

This clonotype was obtained from an adult in good health. The sequencing here drew on peripheral blood, taken on day 0 of AZD1222 vaccination. This chain joins TRBV5-4 to TRBJ1-4, with 7 bases matching TRBD1. The sequence in DNA is TGTGCCAGCAGCTTTCCAGGGGGGGGTGATGAAAAACTGTTTTTT. This encodes CASSFPGGGDEKLFF.